This is a list of T cell receptor beta chains from one sample in a study of chemoradiotherapy in HPV16-positive cancers. Method: immunoSEQ multiplex PCR; TCRdb's copy keeps in-frame clones and lacks some. The table includes 15,000 to 20,000 clones, about nine tenths detected once. Sequencing was performed on blood, taken from a patient who underwent chemoradiotherapy. These receptors were taken from a human donor with HPV-associated anogenital cancer. The CDR3 runs from the conserved cysteine through the conserved F or W. The D gene is left open where the match is weak. Clone size appears in some rows only: once, few, many, or a class for an expanded clone.

>-|TRBJ2-5|TRBV11-1|-
CASSARSTETQYF
TGTGCCAGCAGCGCTAGGTCCACAGAGACCCAGTACTTC
>-|TRBJ1-2|TRBV5-1|-
CASGLTTGRSYGYTF
TGCGCCAGCGGATTAACAACGGGACGGTCTTATGGCTACACCTTC
>-|TRBJ2-2|TRBV2|-
CASILRGGTGELFF
TGTGCCAGCATCCTAAGGGGGGGCACCGGGGAGCTGTTTTTT
>-|TRBJ2-3|TRBV29-1|-
CSVSEVWEYF
TGCAGCGTTTCGGAGGTTTGGGAGTATTTT
>TRBD2|TRBJ2-5|TRBV15|-
CATSTGLDGAQETQYF
TGTGCCACCAGCACCGGACTAGACGGAGCCCAAGAGACCCAGTACTTC
>-|TRBJ1-2|TRBV2|-
CASSPGLDYGYTF
TGTGCCAGCAGCCCGGGATTGGACTATGGCTACACCTTC
>TRBD1|TRBJ1-1|TRBV5-1|-
CASKGQGASGAFF
TGCGCCAGCAAGGGACAGGGGGCATCGGGAGCTTTCTTT
>TRBD2|TRBJ2-7|TRBV28|-
CASSSLAGALDEQYF
TGTGCCAGCAGTTCACTAGCGGGGGCCCTAGACGAGCAGTACTTC
>-|TRBJ2-5|TRBV5-1|-
CASSLLGDQETQYF
TGCGCCAGCTCCCTGCTGGGGGACCAAGAGACCCAGTACTTC
>TRBD2|TRBJ2-5|TRBV5-4|-
CASSRLAGIQETQYF
TGTGCCAGCAGCCGACTAGCGGGTATTCAAGAGACCCAGTACTTC
>-|TRBJ2-3|TRBV15|-
CATSRDRGHNTDTQYF
TGTGCCACCAGCAGAGACCGCGGGCACAACACAGATACGCAGTATTTT
>-|TRBJ1-2|TRBV9|-
CASSVVDSAIGYTF
TGTGCCAGCAGCGTAGTTGACAGCGCCATTGGCTACACCTTC
>-|TRBJ2-7|TRBV28|-
CASRTLLEQYF
TGTGCCAGCAGGACCCTCCTCGAGCAGTACTTC
>TRBD1|TRBJ1-5|TRBV19|-
CASNPLAGQGVNQPQHF
TGTGCCAGTAACCCATTGGCAGGACAGGGAGTCAATCAGCCCCAGCATTTT
>-|TRBJ1-1|TRBV5-1|-
CASSLGQALGAEAFF
TGCGCCAGCAGCTTGGGGCAGGCCTTGGGGGCTGAAGCTTTCTTT
>-|TRBJ2-7|TRBV19|-
CASSIDPWSYEQYF
TGTGCCAGTAGTATAGATCCCTGGAGTTACGAGCAGTACTTC
>-|TRBJ2-7|TRBV7-2|-
CASSLDLSEQYF
TGTGCCAGCAGCTTAGACCTCTCCGAGCAGTACTTC
>TRBD1|TRBJ1-1|TRBV2|few
CAAGGRLNTEAFF
TGTGCCGCAGGGGGCAGGCTGAACACTGAAGCTTTCTTT
>-|TRBJ1-1|TRBV9|-
CASSTTQGTEAFF
TGTGCCAGCAGCACAACTCAGGGAACTGAAGCTTTCTTT
>-|TRBJ2-1|TRBV11-3|-
CASSFGQYNEQFF
TGTGCCAGCAGCTTCGGACAGTACAATGAGCAGTTCTTC
>-|TRBJ1-5|TRBV27|-
CASSPGTSNQPQHF
TGTGCCAGCAGTCCTGGGACTAGCAATCAGCCCCAGCATTTT
>-|TRBJ1-1|TRBV11-3|few
CASSLGGVSEAFF
TGTGCCAGCAGCTTAGGAGGGGTGTCGGAAGCTTTCTTT